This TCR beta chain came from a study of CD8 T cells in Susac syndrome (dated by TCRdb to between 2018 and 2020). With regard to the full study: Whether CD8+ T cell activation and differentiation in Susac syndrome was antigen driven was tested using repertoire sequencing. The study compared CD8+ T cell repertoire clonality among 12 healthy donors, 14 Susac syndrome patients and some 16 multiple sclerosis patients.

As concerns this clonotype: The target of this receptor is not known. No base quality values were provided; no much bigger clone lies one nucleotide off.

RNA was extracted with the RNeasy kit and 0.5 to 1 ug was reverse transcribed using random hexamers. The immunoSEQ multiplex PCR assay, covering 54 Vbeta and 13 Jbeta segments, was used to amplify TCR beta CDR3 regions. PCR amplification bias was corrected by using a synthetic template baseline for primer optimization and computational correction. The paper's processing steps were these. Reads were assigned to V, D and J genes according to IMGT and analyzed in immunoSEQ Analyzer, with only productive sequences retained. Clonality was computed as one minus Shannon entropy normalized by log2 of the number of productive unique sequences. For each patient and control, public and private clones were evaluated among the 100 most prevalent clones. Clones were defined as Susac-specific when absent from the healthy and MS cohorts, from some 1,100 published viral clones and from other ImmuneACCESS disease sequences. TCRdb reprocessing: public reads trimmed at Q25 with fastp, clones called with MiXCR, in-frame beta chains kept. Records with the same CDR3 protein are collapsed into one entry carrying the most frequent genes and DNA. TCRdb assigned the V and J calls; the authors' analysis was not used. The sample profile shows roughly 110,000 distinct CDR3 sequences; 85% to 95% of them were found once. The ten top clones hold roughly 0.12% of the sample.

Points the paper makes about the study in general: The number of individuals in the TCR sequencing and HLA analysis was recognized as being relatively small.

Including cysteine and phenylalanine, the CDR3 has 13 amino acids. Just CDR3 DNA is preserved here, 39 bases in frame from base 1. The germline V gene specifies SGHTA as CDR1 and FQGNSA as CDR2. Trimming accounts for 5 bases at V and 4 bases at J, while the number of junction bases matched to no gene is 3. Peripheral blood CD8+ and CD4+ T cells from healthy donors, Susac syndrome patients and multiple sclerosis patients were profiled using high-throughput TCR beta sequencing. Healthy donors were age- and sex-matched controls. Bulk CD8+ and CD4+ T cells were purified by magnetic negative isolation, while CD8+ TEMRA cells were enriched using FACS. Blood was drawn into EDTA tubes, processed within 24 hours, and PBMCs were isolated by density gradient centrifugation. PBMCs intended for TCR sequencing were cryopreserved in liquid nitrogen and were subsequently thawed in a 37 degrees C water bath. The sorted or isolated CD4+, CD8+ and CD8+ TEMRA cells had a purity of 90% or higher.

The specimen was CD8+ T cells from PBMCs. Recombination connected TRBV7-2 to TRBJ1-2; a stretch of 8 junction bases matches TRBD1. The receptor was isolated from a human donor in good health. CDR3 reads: CASSMDRVYGYTF. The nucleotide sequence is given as TGTGCCAGCAGCATGGACAGGGTCTATGGCTACACCTTC.